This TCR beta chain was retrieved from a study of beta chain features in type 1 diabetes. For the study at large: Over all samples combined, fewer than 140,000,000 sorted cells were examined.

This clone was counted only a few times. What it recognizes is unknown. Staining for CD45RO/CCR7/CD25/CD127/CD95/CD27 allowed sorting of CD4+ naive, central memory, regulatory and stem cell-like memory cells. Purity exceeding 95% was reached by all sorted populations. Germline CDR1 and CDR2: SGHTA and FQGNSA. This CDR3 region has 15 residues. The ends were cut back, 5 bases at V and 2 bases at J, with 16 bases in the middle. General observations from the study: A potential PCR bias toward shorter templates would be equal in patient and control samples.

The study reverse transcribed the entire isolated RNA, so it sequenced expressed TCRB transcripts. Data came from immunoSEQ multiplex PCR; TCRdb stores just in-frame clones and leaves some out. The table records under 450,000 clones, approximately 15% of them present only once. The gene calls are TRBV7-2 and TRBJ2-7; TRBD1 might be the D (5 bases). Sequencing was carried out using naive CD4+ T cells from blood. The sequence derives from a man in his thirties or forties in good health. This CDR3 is CASSLRNRNPYEQYF. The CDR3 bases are TGTGCCAGCAGCCTTCGGAACAGGAACCCCTACGAGCAGTACTTC.